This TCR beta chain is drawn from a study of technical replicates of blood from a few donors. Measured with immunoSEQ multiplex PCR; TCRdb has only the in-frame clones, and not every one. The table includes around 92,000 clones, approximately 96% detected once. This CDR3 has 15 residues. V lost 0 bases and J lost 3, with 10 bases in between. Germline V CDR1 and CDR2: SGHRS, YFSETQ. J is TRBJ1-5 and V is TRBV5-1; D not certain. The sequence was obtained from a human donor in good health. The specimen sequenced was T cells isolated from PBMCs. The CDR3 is CASSLGDGDNQPQHF. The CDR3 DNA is TGCGCCAGCAGCTTGGGCGACGGGGACAATCAGCCCCAGCATTTT.